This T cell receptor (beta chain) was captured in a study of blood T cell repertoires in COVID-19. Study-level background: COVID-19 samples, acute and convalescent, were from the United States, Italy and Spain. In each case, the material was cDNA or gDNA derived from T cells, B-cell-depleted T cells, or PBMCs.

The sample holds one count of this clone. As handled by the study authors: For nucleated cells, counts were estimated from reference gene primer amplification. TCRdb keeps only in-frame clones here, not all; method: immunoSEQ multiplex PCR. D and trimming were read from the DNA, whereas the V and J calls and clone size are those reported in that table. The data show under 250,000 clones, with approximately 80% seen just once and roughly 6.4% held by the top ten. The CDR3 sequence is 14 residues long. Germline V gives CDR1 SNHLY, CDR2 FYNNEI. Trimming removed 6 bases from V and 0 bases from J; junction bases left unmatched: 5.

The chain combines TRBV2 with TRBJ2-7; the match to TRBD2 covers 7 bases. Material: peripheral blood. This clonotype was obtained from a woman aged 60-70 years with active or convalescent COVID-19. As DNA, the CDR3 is TGTGCCAGCAGGGGGACTACCCTCTCCTACGAGCAGTACTTC. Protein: CASRGTTLSYEQYF.